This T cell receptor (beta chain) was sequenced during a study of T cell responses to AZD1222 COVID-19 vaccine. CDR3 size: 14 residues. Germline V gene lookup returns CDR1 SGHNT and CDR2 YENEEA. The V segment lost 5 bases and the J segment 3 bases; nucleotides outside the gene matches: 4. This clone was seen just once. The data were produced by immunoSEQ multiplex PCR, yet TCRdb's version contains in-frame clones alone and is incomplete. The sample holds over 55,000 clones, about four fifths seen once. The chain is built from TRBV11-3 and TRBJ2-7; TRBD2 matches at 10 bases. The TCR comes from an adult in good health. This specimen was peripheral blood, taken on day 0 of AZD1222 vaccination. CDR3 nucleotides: TGTGCCAGCAGCCCCCGGACTAGCGGCTACGAGCAGTACTTC. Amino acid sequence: CASSPRTSGYEQYF.